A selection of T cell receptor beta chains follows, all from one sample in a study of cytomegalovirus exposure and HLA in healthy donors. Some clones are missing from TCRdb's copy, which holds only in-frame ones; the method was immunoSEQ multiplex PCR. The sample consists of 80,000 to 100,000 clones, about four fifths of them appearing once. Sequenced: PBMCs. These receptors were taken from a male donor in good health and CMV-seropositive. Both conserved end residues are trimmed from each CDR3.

CDR3aa: ASRTTGGRTEAF
v_gene: TRBV7-3

CDR3aa: ASSVGSGGHTGELF
v_gene: TRBV9

CDR3aa: ASSGRLREQF
v_gene: TRBV7-2

CDR3aa: ASSYRGPNSGNTIY
v_gene: TRBV5-6

CDR3aa: ASSGQLSNQPQH
v_gene: TRBV2

CDR3aa: ASSLAEAQY
v_gene: TRBV5-6

CDR3aa: ASSQDQTGVWTQY
v_gene: TRBV4-1

CDR3aa: ASSPDRGTNIQY
v_gene: TRBV7-2

CDR3aa: AWGGSNQPQH
v_gene: TRBV30

CDR3aa: ASSSSNRGANVLT
v_gene: TRBV19

CDR3aa: ASSPRLAGGDNEQF
v_gene: TRBV18

CDR3aa: ASSIWTGNYGYT
v_gene: TRBV19

CDR3aa: ASSLGLRERRGSNYGYT
v_gene: TRBV5-6

CDR3aa: ASSLVGGSYYLNSPLH
v_gene: TRBV5-1

CDR3aa: ASSQTSGGSSYNEQF
v_gene: TRBV5-4

CDR3aa: ASSYLLSTDTQY
v_gene: TRBV19

CDR3aa: ASFPGISYNSPLH
v_gene: TRBV5-8

CDR3aa: ASSPLGRETQY
v_gene: TRBV6-6

CDR3aa: ATSRGGGGNTGELF
v_gene: TRBV15

CDR3aa: ASSLQGLNTEAF
v_gene: TRBV28

CDR3aa: ASSIDGGPGYGYT
v_gene: TRBV9